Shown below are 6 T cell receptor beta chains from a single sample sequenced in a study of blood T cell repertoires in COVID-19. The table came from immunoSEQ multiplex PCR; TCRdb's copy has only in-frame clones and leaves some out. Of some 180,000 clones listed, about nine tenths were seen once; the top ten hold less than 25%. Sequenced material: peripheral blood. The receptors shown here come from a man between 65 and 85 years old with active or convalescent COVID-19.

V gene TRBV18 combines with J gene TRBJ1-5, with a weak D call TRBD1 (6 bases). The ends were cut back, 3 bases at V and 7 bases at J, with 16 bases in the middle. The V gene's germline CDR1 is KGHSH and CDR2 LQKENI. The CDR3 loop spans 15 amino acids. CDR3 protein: CASSPRDTPGQPQHF. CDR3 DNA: TGTGCCAGCTCACCCCGGGACACCCCGGGGCAGCCCCAGCATTTT.

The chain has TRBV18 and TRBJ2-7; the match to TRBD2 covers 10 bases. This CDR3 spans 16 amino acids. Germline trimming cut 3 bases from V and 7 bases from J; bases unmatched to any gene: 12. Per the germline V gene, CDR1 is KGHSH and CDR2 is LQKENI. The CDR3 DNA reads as TGTGCCAGCTCACCCCCTGAGCGGGGGGGCTCTCGGGAGCAGTACTTC. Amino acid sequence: CASSPPERGGSREQYF.

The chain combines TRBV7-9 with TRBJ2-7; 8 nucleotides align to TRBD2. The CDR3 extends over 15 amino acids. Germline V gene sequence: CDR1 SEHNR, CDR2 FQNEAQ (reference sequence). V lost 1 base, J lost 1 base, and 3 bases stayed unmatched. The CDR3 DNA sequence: TGTGCCAGCAGCTTAGGAGGGACTAGATCCTACGAGCAGTACTTC. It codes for CASSLGGTRSYEQYF. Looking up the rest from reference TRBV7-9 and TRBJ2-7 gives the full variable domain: DTGVSQNPRHKITKRGQNVTFRCDPISEHNRLYWYRQTLGQGPEFLTYFQNEAQLEKSRLLSDRFSAERPKGSFSTLEIQRTEQGDSAMYLCASSLGGTRSYEQYFGPGTRLTVT.

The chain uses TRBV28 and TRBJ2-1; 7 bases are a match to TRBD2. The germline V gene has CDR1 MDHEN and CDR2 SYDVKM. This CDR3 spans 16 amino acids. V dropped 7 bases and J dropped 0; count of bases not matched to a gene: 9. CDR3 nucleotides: TGTGCCAGCACCAGTAGGGTAGCGGGCTCCTACAATGAGCAGTTCTTC. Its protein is CASTSRVAGSYNEQFF.

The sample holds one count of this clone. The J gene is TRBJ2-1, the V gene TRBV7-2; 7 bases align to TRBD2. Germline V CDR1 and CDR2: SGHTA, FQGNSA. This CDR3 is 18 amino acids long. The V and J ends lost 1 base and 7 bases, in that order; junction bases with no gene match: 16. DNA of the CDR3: TGTGCCAGCAGCTTAGAATGGGCTAGCGGACCCGAGGGAAATGAGCAGTTCTTC. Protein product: CASSLEWASGPEGNEQFF.

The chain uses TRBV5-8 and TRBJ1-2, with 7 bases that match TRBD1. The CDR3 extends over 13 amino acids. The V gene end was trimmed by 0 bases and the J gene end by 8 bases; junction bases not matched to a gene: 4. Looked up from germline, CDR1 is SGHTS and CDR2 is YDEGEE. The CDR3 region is CASSLGQGTGYTF. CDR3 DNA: TGTGCCAGCAGCTTGGGACAGGGAACGGGCTACACCTTC.